What follows is one T cell receptor beta chain and its context. This sample was taken from a study of shared T cell receptors in the human thymus. Method: immunoSEQ multiplex PCR; TCRdb's copy keeps in-frame clones and lacks some. The table lists 550,000 to 800,000 clones, 70% to 90% of them singletons. Trimming took 6 bases from V and 11 from J, leaving 17 bases between them. Per germline, CDR1 MNHNS and CDR2 SASEGT. This CDR3 spans 14 amino acids. The data also belong to a second study, concerning human thymus T cells. That study adds: Thymic tissue was derived from resections collected during corrective heart surgery.

This chain links TRBV6-1 with TRBJ1-6, with D unresolved. Sample: thymocytes. The clonotype was recovered from a girl under three years old with a congenital heart defect. The CDR3: CASSHELGSAPLHF. CDR3 DNA: TGTGCCAGCAGCCATGAGCTGGGGAGTGCACCCCTCCACTTT.